A selection of T cell receptor beta chains follows, all from one sample in a study of T cells after yellow fever vaccination. TCRdb analysed the 5' RACE reads with MiXCR anew, one entry per CDR3 protein. The repertoire includes 620,000 or so distinct CDR3 sequences, 17% of them detected once, and 15% to 20% sits in the top ten. The sequencing used PBMCs, collected about 5 days after the first yellow fever vaccination. The source of these receptors is a man between 18 and 35 years old who received the YFV17D yellow fever vaccine. CDR3s include the opening cysteine and the closing phenylalanine or tryptophan. The D gene is left open where the match is weak. The listing skips clone size in some rows; elsewhere it reads once, few, many or a size class.

V	size	D	J	CDR3	DNA
TRBV5-1	few	NA	TRBJ2-7	CASSLWVGYGEQYF	TGCGCCAGCAGCTTGTGGGTAGGGTACGGCGAGCAGTACTTC
TRBV7-2	NA	NA	TRBJ1-1	CASTARRNTEAFF	TGTGCCAGCACCGCACGCCGGAACACTGAAGCTTTCTTT
TRBV12-3/TRBV12-4	few	NA	TRBJ1-1	CASSLYRAGNTEAFF	TGTGCCAGCAGTCTATACAGGGCAGGGAACACTGAAGCTTTCTTT
TRBV3-1	few	TRBD1	TRBJ2-7	CASSQEGTGNLPTTYEQYF	TGTGCCAGCAGCCAAGAAGGGACAGGCAACTTGCCCACAACCTACGAGCAGTACTTC
TRBV7-9	few	TRBD2	TRBJ2-1	CASTRSGGNNNEQFF	TGTGCCAGCACCCGTTCGGGGGGAAACAACAATGAGCAGTTCTTC
TRBV7-9	few	NA	TRBJ1-3	CARSRVNSGNTIYF	TGTGCCAGGTCGCGGGTAAACTCTGGAAACACCATATATTTT
TRBV3-1	NA	NA	TRBJ1-5	CASSQVGKNQPQHF	TGTGCCAGCAGCCAAGTGGGGAAAAATCAGCCCCAGCATTTT
TRBV19	NA	NA	TRBJ1-1	CASSVPRIIMNTEAFF	TGTGCCAGTAGTGTCCCCAGGATAATCATGAACACTGAAGCTTTCTTT
TRBV5-6	NA	NA	TRBJ2-7	CASSLPGVSYEQYF	TGTGCCAGCAGCTTGCCTGGGGTCTCCTACGAGCAGTACTTC
TRBV4-1	NA	TRBD1	TRBJ2-7	CASSRQGGQGAYEQYF	TGCGCCAGCAGCCGACAGGGGGGACAGGGGGCCTACGAGCAGTACTTC
TRBV9	NA	TRBD2	TRBJ2-3	CASSLAGAAGDTQYF	TGTGCCAGCAGCCTAGCGGGGGCCGCGGGAGATACGCAGTATTTT
TRBV20-1	many	TRBD2	TRBJ2-1	CSATIAGGNNNEQFF	TGCAGTGCTACCATAGCGGGGGGGAACAACAATGAGCAGTTCTTC
TRBV5-4	NA	NA	TRBJ2-5	CASSWPPDRPGGPGETQYF	TGTGCCAGCAGCTGGCCTCCGGACCGCCCAGGAGGTCCAGGAGAGACCCAGTACTTC
TRBV7-9	NA	NA	TRBJ1-2	CASSLGGVGYTF	TGTGCCAGCAGCCTAGGCGGAGTTGGCTACACCTTC
TRBV5-1	NA	TRBD1	TRBJ1-1	CASSSRTGITEAFF	TGCGCCAGCAGCTCACGGACAGGAATCACTGAAGCTTTCTTT
TRBV7-9	few	NA	TRBJ1-3	CASSTGQDSGNTIYF	TGTGCCAGCAGCACCGGACAAGACTCTGGAAACACCATATATTTT
TRBV7-9	NA	TRBD1	TRBJ2-7	CASSFGDRPYEQYF	TGTGCCAGCAGCTTTGGGGACAGACCCTACGAGCAGTACTTC
TRBV7-2	few	TRBD1	TRBJ1-5	CASSQRQGHQPQHF	TGTGCCAGCAGCCAAAGACAGGGACACCAGCCCCAGCATTTT
TRBV20-1	NA	TRBD1	TRBJ2-7	CSARGGQGTTYEQYF	TGCAGTGCTAGAGGGGGACAGGGAACCACCTACGAGCAGTACTTC
TRBV4-3	NA	TRBD1	TRBJ1-2	CASSQGQQNYGYTF	TGCGCCAGCAGCCAGGGACAGCAGAACTATGGCTACACCTTC
TRBV12-3/TRBV12-4	NA	NA	TRBJ1-1	CASKSGENTEAFF	TGTGCCAGCAAATCCGGGGAGAACACTGAAGCTTTCTTT
TRBV11-2	NA	TRBD1	TRBJ1-1	CASSSQGSSTEAFF	TGTGCCAGCAGCTCACAGGGGTCGTCCACTGAAGCTTTCTTT
TRBV7-9	many	NA	TRBJ1-2	CASSPGQSNYGYTF	TGTGCCAGCAGCCCCGGACAGTCCAACTATGGCTACACCTTC
TRBV20-1	NA	NA	TRBJ2-3	CSASVGIGTDTQYF	TGCAGTGCTAGTGTAGGGATTGGCACAGATACGCAGTATTTT
TRBV29-1	NA	NA	TRBJ1-2	CSVVRYRDYGYTF	TGCAGCGTTGTCAGATACCGTGACTATGGCTACACCTTC
TRBV11-2	NA	TRBD1	TRBJ2-5	CASSGGTAETQYF	TGTGCCAGCAGCGGTGGGACAGCGGAGACCCAGTACTTC